This TCR beta chain came from a study of response to subunit inactivated influenza vaccine. The CDR3 is 12 residues long. The germline gives CDR1 SGHRS, CDR2 YFSETQ. Trimming took off 1 base at V and 8 bases at J, with 6 bases between the two ends. This clonotype was recorded many times. TCRdb itself ran the RT-PCR reads through MiXCR, one entry per CDR3 protein. The table has roughly 570,000 distinct CDR3 sequences, 12% to 15% seen once; the top ten hold around 10%. The J gene is TRBJ1-4, the V gene TRBV5-1; D is undetermined. This material consisted of PBMCs from blood, taken approximately 12 days after vaccination. The source is a man over 45 who received an inactivated influenza vaccine. CDR3 sequence: CASSLRGEKLFF. CDR3 DNA sequence: TGCGCCAGCAGCTTGCGAGGGGAAAAACTGTTTTTT.